The 18 T cell receptor beta chains below were found in one sample sequenced in a study of blood T cell repertoires in COVID-19. Clones were read by immunoSEQ multiplex PCR, and TCRdb kept only the in-frame ones, dropping some. The sample has approximately 92,000 clones, around 84% seen once; the top ten hold just under 2%. Sequencing used peripheral blood. The receptors were sampled from a man in his 70s with active or convalescent COVID-19.

As to this clone: This same CDR3 is encoded by further DNA sequences in the sample. V is TRBV30 and J is TRBJ1-2; a possible D gene is TRBD1 (6 bases). CDR3 size: 12 residues. Per the germline V gene, CDR1 is GTSNPN and CDR2 is SVGIG (reference sequence). Trimming left V 2 bases short and J 2 bases short, with 6 bases between. Here the CDR3 reads CAWSQGNYGYTF. The CDR3 DNA reads as TGTGCCTGGAGTCAGGGGAACTATGGCTACACCTTC.

This clone was observed a few times. This rearrangement joins TRBV5-4 to TRBJ2-2; the D gene is possibly TRBD1 (6 bases). The CDR3 loop spans 16 amino acids. Trimming removed 4 bases at V and 1 base at J, with 14 bases between. CDR1 is SGHNT, CDR2 YYREEE, per germline (reference sequence). The CDR3 DNA sequence: TGTGCCAGCAGCCTCCCAGGGGACGTGAACACCGGGGAGCTGTTTTTT. Encoded protein: CASSLPGDVNTGELFF.

The gene calls are TRBV5-1 and TRBJ2-2; 9 positions match TRBD2. Germline V gene data show CDR1 as SGHRS and CDR2 as YFSETQ. V shed 4 bases and J 7 bases; nucleotides not matched to a gene: 14. This CDR3 has 17 residues. The CDR3 DNA reads TGCGCCAGCAGCCACCATCCGCGGGGGGGCCGTAACGGGGAGCTGTTTTTT. It yields the protein CASSHHPRGGRNGELFF. The complete variable domain, with remaining parts taken from reference TRBV5-1 and TRBJ2-2, reads KAGVTQTPRYLIKTRGQQVTLSCSPISGHRSVSWYQQTPGQGLQFLFEYFSETQRNKGNFPGRFSGRQFSNSRSEMNVSTLELGDSALYLCASSHHPRGGRNGELFFGEGSRLTVL.

This chain uses TRBV7-3 with TRBJ1-1, with 7 positions matching TRBD1. V was clipped by 4 bases and J by 4 bases; unmatched bases: 3. Germline assignment: CDR1 SGHTA and CDR2 FQGTGA. This CDR3 spans 13 amino acids. The CDR3 loop is CASSSSGGTEAFF. The CDR3 DNA follows: TGTGCCAGCAGCTCTTCAGGGGGCACTGAAGCTTTCTTT.

The V and J genes are TRBV7-2 and TRBJ1-1; a possible D gene is TRBD1 (6 bases). V was shortened by 7 bases and J by 1 base, with 10 bases between the two germline ends. CDR3 length: 13 amino acids. Germline V gives CDR1 SGHTA, CDR2 FQGNSA. Written as DNA, the CDR3 is TGTGCCAGCAACCCGGACAGGAACACTGAAGCTTTCTTT. This gives the protein CASNPDRNTEAFF.

The CDR3 DNA reads TGCGCCAGCAGCCAGGGACAGCCGAACACTGAAGCTTTCTTT. It yields the protein CASSQGQPNTEAFF. V and J are TRBV5-1 and TRBJ1-1; TRBD1 matches 7 bases. The CDR3 consists of 14 residues. After removal of 4 bases from V and 1 base from J, the junction contained 4 bases not matched to a gene. Germline assignment: CDR1 SGHRS and CDR2 YFSETQ.

This chain connects TRBV5-1 to TRBJ2-5, with D perhaps matching TRBD2 (6 bases). Trimming removed 6 bases at V and 7 bases at J, with 16 bases between. CDR3 length: 13 residues. Germline CDR1 is SGHRS and CDR2 is YFSETQ. The CDR3 loop reads CASTLWAAGTQYF. DNA for the CDR3: TGCGCCAGCACCCTCTGGGCAGCGGGGACCCAGTACTTC.

The chain combines TRBV28 with TRBJ2-7; possibly TRBD1 for D (6 bases). The CDR3 runs 13 residues. CDR1 is MDHEN, CDR2 SYDVKM, per germline. The V end lost 7 bases, the J end lost 2 bases, and 12 bases lay between the germline ends. The CDR3 is CASTTGLTYEQYF. DNA of the CDR3: TGTGCCAGCACCACAGGGCTCACCTACGAGCAGTACTTC.

The chain is built from TRBV29-1 and TRBJ1-2; 12 bases align to TRBD1. V was clipped by 5 bases and J by 5 bases; unmatched bases: 9. Germline CDR1 reads SQVTM; CDR2 reads ANQGSEA. The length of the CDR3 is 15 residues. CDR3 DNA: TGCAGCGTTCAGTCCGGGACAGGGGGCGGGTATGGCTACACCTTC. As protein: CSVQSGTGGGYGYTF.

V gene TRBV29-1 combines with J gene TRBJ1-2; 8 nucleotides match TRBD1. V lost 4 bases, J lost 6 bases, and 10 bases stayed unmatched. Germline assignment: CDR1 SQVTM and CDR2 ANQGSEA. The CDR3 covers 14 residues. The CDR3 loop reads CSVGDRDRTDGYTF. The CDR3 region has the DNA TGCAGCGTTGGGGACCGGGACAGGACTGATGGCTACACCTTC.

The CDR3 region has the DNA TGTGCCAGCAGTGAATATCCCCCGACAAGTCTTTCACCCCTCCACTTT. Its protein product is CASSEYPPTSLSPLHF. The chain couples TRBV25-1 to TRBJ1-6; D not resolved. The CDR3 totals 16 residues. Germline CDR1 is MGHDK and CDR2 is SYGVNS. Trimming took 0 bases from V and 9 from J, leaving 15 bases between them.

The chain has TRBV28 and TRBJ1-5, with 9 bases identical to TRBD1. The CDR3 has 17 residues. Trimming removed 5 bases from V and 0 bases from J; junction bases left unmatched: 8. Germline assignment: CDR1 MDHEN and CDR2 SYDVKM. CDR3 amino acids: CASSPGTGTYSNQPQHF. CDR3 in DNA: TGTGCCAGCAGTCCCGGGACAGGGACTTATAGCAATCAGCCCCAGCATTTT.

CDR3 nucleotide sequence: TGTGCCAGCAGCGGGACAGGGAGTGGTGAAAAACTGTTTTTT. Residues: CASSGTGSGEKLFF. This chain uses TRBV9 with TRBJ1-4, with 8 bases fitting TRBD1. This CDR3 is built from 14 residues. The germline gives CDR1 SGDLS, CDR2 YYNGEE. V was clipped by 3 bases and J by 7 bases; unmatched bases: 5.

This sequence joins TRBV3-1 (or the pseudogene TRBV3-2) and TRBJ2-7; 7 nucleotides line up with TRBD2. CDR1 is LGHDT and CDR2 is YNNKEL in the germline V gene (reference sequence). There are 16 residues in the CDR3. J lost 0 bases, V lost 3 bases, and 8 bases had no gene match. The CDR3: CASSQGGTESSYEQYF. The CDR3 DNA reads TGTGCCAGCAGCCAGGGAGGGACGGAGAGCTCCTACGAGCAGTACTTC.

The genes are TRBV27 and TRBJ1-6, with no clear D. The CDR3 runs to 15 residues. The germline V gene encodes CDR1 MNHEY and CDR2 SMNVEV (reference sequence). With 5 bases removed from V and 8 bases from J, the gap between germline ends came to 16 bases. For the CDR3, the DNA is TGTGCCAGCAGTCCAAGTTGGGAGCTATATTCACCCCTCCACTTT. Translation gives CASSPSWELYSPLHF.

The genes are TRBV11-3 and TRBJ2-7, with 8 bases that match TRBD1. CDR3 length: 13 residues. The ends lost 3 bases at V and 5 bases at J; junction bases unmatched: 3. Germline values: CDR1 SGHNT, CDR2 YENEEA. CDR3 in amino acids: CASSLQGANEQYF. Written as DNA, the CDR3 is TGTGCCAGCAGCTTGCAGGGGGCGAACGAGCAGTACTTC.

The V call is TRBV7-8, the J call TRBJ2-3; D is unresolved. Trimming stripped 1 base from V and 0 bases from J, with 8 bases between. The germline V gene encodes CDR1 SGHVS and CDR2 FQNEAQ. This CDR3 region has 15 residues. The CDR3 is CASSLEATSTDTQYF. Written as DNA, the CDR3 is TGTGCCAGCAGCTTAGAAGCAACTAGCACAGATACGCAGTATTTT.

The V and J genes are TRBV29-1 and TRBJ2-2, with TRBD1 matching over 8 bases. Germline loops: CDR1 SQVTM, CDR2 ANQGSEA. V dropped 5 bases and J dropped 1; count of bases not matched to a gene: 3. This CDR3 has 14 amino acids. CDR3 protein: CSVTDRGNTGELFF. CDR3 nucleotide sequence: TGCAGCGTTACAGACAGGGGGAACACCGGGGAGCTGTTTTTT.